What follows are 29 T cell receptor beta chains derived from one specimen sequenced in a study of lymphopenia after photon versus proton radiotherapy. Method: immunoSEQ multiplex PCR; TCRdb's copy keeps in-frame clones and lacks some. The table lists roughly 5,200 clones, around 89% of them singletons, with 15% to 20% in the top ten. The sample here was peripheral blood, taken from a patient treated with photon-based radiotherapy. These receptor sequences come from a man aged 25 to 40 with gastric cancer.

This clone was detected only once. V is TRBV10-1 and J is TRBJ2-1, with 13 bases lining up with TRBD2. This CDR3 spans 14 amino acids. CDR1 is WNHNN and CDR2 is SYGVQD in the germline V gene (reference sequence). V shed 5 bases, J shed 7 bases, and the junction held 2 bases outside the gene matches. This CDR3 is CASSPTSGGNEQFF. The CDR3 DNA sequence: TGCGCCAGCAGTCCGACTAGCGGGGGGAATGAGCAGTTCTTC.

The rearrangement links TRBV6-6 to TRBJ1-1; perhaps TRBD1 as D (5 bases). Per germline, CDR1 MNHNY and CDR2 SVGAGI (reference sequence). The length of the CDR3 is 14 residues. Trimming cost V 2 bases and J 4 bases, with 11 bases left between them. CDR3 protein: CASSYDPGVTEAFF. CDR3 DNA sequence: TGTGCCAGCAGTTACGATCCGGGGGTCACTGAAGCTTTCTTT.

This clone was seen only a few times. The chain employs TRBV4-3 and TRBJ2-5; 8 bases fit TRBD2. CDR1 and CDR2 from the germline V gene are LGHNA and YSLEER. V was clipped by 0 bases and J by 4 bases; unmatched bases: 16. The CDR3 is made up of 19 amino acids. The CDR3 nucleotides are TGCGCCAGCAGCCAAGAGGGTCCGGGAGCGGGAGCGGTTCGAGAGACCCAGTACTTC. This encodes CASSQEGPGAGAVRETQYF.

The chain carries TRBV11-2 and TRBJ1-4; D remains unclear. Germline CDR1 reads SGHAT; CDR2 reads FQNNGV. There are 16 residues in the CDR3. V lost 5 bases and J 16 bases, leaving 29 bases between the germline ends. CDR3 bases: TGTGCCAGCAGCCCCATAGCCGGTGTCCCTGGGGTTCACACGTTTTTT. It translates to CASSPIAGVPGVHTFF.

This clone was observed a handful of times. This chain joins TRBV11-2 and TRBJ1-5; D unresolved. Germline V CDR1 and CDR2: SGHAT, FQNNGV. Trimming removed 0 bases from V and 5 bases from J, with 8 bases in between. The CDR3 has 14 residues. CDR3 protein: CASSLDPGDQPQHF. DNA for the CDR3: TGTGCCAGCAGCTTAGATCCGGGCGATCAGCCCCAGCATTTT.

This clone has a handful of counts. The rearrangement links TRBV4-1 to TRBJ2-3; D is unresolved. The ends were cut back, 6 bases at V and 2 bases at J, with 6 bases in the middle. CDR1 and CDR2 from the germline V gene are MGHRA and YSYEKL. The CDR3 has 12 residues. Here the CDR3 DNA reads TGCGCCAGCAGAGCCCTCACAGATACGCAGTATTTT. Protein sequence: CASRALTDTQYF.

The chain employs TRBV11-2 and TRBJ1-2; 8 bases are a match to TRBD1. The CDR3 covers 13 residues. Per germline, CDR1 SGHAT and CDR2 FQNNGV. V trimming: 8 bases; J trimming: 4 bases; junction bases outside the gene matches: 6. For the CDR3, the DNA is TGTGCCAGCCGGACAGGGACAGCCTATGGCTACACCTTC. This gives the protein CASRTGTAYGYTF.

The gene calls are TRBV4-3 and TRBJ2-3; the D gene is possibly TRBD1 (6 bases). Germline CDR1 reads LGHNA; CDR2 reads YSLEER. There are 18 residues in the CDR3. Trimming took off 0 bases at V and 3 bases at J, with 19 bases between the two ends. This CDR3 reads CASSQDYTRRQGTDTQYF. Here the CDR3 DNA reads TGCGCCAGCAGCCAAGATTATACGCGACGGCAGGGGACAGATACGCAGTATTTT.

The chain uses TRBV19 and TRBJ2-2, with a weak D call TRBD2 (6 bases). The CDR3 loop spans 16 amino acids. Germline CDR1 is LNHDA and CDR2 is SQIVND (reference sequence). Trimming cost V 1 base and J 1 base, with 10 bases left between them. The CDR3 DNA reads TGTGCCAGTAGTATAGGGCTAGCGATGAACACCGGGGAGCTGTTTTTT. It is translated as CASSIGLAMNTGELFF.

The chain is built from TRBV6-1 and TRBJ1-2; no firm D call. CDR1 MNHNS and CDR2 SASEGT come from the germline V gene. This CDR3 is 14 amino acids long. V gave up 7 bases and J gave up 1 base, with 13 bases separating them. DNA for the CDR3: TGTGCCAGCAACGCACTAATGGGTAACTATGGCTACACCTTC. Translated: CASNALMGNYGYTF.

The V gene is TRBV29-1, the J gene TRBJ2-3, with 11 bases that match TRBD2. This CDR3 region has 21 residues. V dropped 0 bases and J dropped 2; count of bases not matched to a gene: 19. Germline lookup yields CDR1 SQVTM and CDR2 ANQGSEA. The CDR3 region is CSVEDPLAGGQVRPFTDTQYF. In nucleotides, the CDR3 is TGCAGCGTTGAAGATCCCTTAGCGGGAGGGCAGGTTCGCCCTTTCACAGATACGCAGTATTTT.

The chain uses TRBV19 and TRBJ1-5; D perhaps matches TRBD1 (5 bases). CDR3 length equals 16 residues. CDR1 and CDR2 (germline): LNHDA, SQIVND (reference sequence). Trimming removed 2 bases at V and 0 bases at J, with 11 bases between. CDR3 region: CASSISGINSNQPQHF. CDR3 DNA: TGTGCCAGTAGTATATCAGGGATCAATAGCAATCAGCCCCAGCATTTT.

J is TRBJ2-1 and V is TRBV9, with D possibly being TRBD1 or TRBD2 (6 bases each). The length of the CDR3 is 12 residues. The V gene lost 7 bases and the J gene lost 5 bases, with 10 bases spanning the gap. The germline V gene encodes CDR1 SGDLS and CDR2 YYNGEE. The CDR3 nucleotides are TGTGCCAGCCTCGGGGGCAACAATGAGCAGTTCTTC. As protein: CASLGGNNEQFF.

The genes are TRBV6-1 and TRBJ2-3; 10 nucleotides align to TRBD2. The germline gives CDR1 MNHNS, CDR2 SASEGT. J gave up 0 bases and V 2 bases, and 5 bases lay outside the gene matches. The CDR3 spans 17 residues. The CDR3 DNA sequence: TGTGCCAGCAGTGAATCGGCTAGCGGGGGAAGCACAGATACGCAGTATTTT. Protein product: CASSESASGGSTDTQYF.

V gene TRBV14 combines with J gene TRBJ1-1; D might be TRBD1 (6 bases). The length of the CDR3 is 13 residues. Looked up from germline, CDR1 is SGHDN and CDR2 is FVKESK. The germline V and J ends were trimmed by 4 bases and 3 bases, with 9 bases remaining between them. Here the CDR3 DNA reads TGTGCCAGCAGCCGACAGGAGGACACTGAAGCTTTCTTT. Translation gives CASSRQEDTEAFF.

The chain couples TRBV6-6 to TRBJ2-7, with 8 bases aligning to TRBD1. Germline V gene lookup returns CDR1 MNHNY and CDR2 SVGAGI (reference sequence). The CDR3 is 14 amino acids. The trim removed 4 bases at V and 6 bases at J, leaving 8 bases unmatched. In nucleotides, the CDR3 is TGTGCCAGCAGTTCGAGGACAGGGACGGGCGAGCAGTACTTC. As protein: CASSSRTGTGEQYF.

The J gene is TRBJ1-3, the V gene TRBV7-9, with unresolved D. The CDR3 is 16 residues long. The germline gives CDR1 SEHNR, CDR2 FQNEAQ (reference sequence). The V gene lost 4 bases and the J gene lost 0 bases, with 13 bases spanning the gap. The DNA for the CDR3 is TGTGCCAGCAGCTCTCGACCAATTAGCTCTGGAAACACCATATATTTT. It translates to CASSSRPISSGNTIYF.

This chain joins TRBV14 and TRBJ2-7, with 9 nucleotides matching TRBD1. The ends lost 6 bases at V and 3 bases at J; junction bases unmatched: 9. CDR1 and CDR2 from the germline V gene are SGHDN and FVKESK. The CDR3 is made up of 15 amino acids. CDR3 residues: CASRQTGTGFYEQYF. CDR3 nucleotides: TGTGCCAGCAGACAAACCGGGACAGGGTTCTACGAGCAGTACTTC.

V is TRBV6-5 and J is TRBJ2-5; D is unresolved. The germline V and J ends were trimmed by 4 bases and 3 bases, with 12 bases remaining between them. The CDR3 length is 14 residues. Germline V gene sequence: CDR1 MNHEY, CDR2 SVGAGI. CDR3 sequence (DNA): TGTGCCAGCAGTTCTAGAGACAAGGAAGAGACCCAGTACTTC. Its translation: CASSSRDKEETQYF.

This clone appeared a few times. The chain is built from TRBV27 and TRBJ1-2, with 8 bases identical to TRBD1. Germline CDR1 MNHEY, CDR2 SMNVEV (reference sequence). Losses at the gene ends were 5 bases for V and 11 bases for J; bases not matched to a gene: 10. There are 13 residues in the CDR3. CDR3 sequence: CASSITGGAGYTF. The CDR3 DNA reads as TGTGCCAGCAGTATCACAGGGGGTGCGGGGTACACCTTC.

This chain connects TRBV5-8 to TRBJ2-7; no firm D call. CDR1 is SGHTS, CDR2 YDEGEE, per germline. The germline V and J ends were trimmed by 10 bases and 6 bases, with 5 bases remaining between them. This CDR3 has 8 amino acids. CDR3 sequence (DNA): TGTGCCGTCTCCGAGCAGTACTTC. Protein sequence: CAVSEQYF.

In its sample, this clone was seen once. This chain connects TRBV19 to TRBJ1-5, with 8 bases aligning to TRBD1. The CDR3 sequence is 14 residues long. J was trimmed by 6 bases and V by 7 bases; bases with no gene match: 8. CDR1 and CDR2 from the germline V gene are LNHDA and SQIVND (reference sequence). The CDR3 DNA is TGTGCCAGTACCTTACAGGGGGTGAGTCAGCCCCAGCATTTT. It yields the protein CASTLQGVSQPQHF.

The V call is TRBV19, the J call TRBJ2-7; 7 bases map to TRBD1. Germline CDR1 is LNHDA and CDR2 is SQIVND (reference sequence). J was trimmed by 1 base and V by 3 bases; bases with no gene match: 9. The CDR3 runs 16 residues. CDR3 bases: TGTGCCAGTAGTATCCAACAGGGGAAGGGGTCCTACGAGCAGTACTTC. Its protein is CASSIQQGKGSYEQYF.

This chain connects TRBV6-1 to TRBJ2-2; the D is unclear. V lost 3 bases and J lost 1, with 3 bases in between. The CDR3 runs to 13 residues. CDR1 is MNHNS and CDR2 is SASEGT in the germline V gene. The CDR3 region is CASSEVNTGELFF. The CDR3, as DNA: TGTGCCAGCAGTGAGGTGAACACCGGGGAGCTGTTTTTT.

CDR3 sequence reads: CASSSLTSGRAETQYF. As DNA, the CDR3 is TGTGCCAGCAGTTCGCTGACTAGCGGGAGGGCTGAGACCCAGTACTTC. The chain uses TRBV28 and TRBJ2-5, with TRBD2 matching 14 bases. CDR1 MDHEN and CDR2 SYDVKM come from the germline V gene. The CDR3 is 16 amino acids. V was clipped by 4 bases and J by 5 bases; unmatched bases: 6.

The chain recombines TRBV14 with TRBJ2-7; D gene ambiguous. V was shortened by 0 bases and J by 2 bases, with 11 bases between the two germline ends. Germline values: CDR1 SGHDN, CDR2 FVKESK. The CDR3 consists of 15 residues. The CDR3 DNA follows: TGTGCCAGCAGCCAAGAGCCACTTACTACCTACGAGCAGTACTTC. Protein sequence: CASSQEPLTTYEQYF.

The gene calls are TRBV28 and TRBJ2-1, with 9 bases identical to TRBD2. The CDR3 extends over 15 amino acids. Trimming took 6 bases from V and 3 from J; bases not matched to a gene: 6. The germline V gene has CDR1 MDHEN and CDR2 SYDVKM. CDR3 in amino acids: CASRIGTSSYNEQFF. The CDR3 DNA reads TGTGCCAGCAGGATTGGGACTAGCAGCTACAATGAGCAGTTCTTC.

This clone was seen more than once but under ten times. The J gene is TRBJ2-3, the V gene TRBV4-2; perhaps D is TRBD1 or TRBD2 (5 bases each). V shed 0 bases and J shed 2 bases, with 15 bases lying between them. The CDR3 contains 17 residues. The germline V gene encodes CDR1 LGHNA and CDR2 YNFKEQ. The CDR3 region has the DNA TGTGCCAGCAGCCAAGATCACGAGGGGTGGATCACAGATACGCAGTATTTT. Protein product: CASSQDHEGWITDTQYF.

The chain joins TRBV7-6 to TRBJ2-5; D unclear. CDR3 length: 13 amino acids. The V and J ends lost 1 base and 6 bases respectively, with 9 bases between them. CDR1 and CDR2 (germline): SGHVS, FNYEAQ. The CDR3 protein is CASSLVLEQTQYF. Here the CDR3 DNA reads TGTGCCAGCAGCTTAGTACTTGAACAGACCCAGTACTTC.